These 17 T cell receptor beta chains were sequenced from one sample in a study of shared clonotypes between healthy human individuals (dated by TCRdb to about 2020). The receptor library was made with the immunoSEQ multiplex PCR assay. What TCRdb holds here is the immuneACCESS table cut down to in-frame rearrangements. Part of the clones is not present; checked against another copy, under half of the missing clones reflect an unresolved V gene, and the others are unexplained. In this sample the table shows around 1.6 million clones, approximately 98% of which occur a single time. Jointly, the top ten make up roughly 0.42% of the sample. The sequenced material came from naive CD4+ T cells sorted from blood. The cell subset or site label here, explained by the study, means: CD45RA+ positively selected. The receptors derive from a man aged 30-40 years in good health.

The genes are TRBV5-1 and TRBJ2-1; 13 positions match TRBD2. V shed 2 bases and J 4 bases; nucleotides not matched to a gene: 6. Germline CDR1 and CDR2: SGHRS and YFSETQ. The CDR3 covers 17 residues. CDR3 bases: TGCGCCAGCAGCTTCGGACTAGCGGGAGAGTTATACAATGAGCAGTTCTTC. It is translated as CASSFGLAGELYNEQFF.

This CDR3 is CASKDRSSYNEQFF. The CDR3 DNA is TGTGCCAGCAAGGACAGGAGCTCCTACAATGAGCAGTTCTTC. The chain couples TRBV27 to TRBJ2-1, with TRBD1 identical over 7 bases. CDR3 size: 14 residues. Germline loops: CDR1 MNHEY, CDR2 SMNVEV (reference sequence). V lost 7 bases to trimming and J lost 0 bases; unmatched junction nucleotides: 3.

This chain uses TRBV5-4 with TRBJ2-5; 7 bases align to TRBD2. The V gene end was trimmed by 4 bases and the J gene end by 1 base; junction bases not matched to a gene: 10. From germline, CDR1 is SGHNT and CDR2 YYREEE (reference sequence). The CDR3 is made up of 16 amino acids. CDR3 residues: CASSTPSGVGQETQYF. CDR3 nucleotides: TGTGCCAGCAGCACCCCGAGCGGGGTGGGCCAAGAGACCCAGTACTTC.

This clone appeared a single time. The chain recombines TRBV15 with TRBJ2-1, with TRBD2 matching over 11 bases. Germline V gene lookup returns CDR1 LNHNV and CDR2 YYDKDF (reference sequence). This CDR3 has 15 amino acids. The V segment lost 1 base and the J segment 4 bases; nucleotides outside the gene matches: 0. CDR3 loop: CATSRGLAGYNEQFF. In DNA, the CDR3 is TGTGCCACCAGCAGAGGACTAGCGGGATACAATGAGCAGTTCTTC.

The chain employs TRBV11-2 and TRBJ2-5; no clear D gene. Germline lookup yields CDR1 SGHAT and CDR2 FQNNGV. The CDR3 contains 15 residues. The germline V and J ends were trimmed by 2 bases and 1 base, with 11 bases remaining between them. The CDR3 nucleotides are TGTGCCAGCAGCTTACCCTGGCGTCGCCAAGAGACCCAGTACTTC. Translation gives CASSLPWRRQETQYF.

The CDR3 protein is CASCRDRDYEQYF. The CDR3 coding sequence is TGTGCCAGCTGCAGGGACAGGGACTACGAGCAGTACTTC. The genes are TRBV2 and TRBJ2-7; 9 bases map to TRBD1. The CDR3 totals 13 residues. The junction had 5 bases not matched to a gene; V was cut back by 8 bases and J by 3 bases. Germline loops: CDR1 SNHLY, CDR2 FYNNEI.

The rearrangement joins TRBV6-1 to TRBJ2-1, with D possibly TRBD2 on 5 matching bases. Germline V gives CDR1 MNHNS, CDR2 SASEGT. The CDR3 runs to 15 residues. Trimming removed 8 bases from V and 0 bases from J, with 14 bases in between. Written as DNA, the CDR3 is TGTGCCAGCTTGCCCCGAGGGAGCTCCTACAATGAGCAGTTCTTC. This encodes CASLPRGSSYNEQFF.

The genes are TRBV6-5 and TRBJ2-7, with D uncertain. The CDR3 runs to 14 residues. Per germline, CDR1 MNHEY and CDR2 SVGAGI. V was shortened by 2 bases and J by 0 bases, with 8 bases between the two germline ends. In DNA form, the CDR3 reads TGTGCCAGCAGTTACGCTTCTGGCTCCTACGAGCAGTACTTC. Its translation is CASSYASGSYEQYF.

A remark on this clone: The same CDR3 also results from other DNA sequences found in this sample. CDR3 coding DNA: TGTGCCAGCAGTTACTTGTCGTATGGCTACACCTTC. Its protein is CASSYLSYGYTF. The chain recombines TRBV6-6 with TRBJ1-2; D is uncertain. The CDR3 runs to 12 residues. Germline V gives CDR1 MNHNY, CDR2 SVGAGI (reference sequence). V was trimmed by 1 base and J by 5 bases, leaving 5 bases between them.

This chain connects TRBV5-5 to TRBJ2-1, with TRBD2 as a possible D gene (6 bases). CDR1 is SGHKS and CDR2 is YYEKEE in the germline V gene (reference sequence). The CDR3 extends over 15 amino acids. V lost 2 bases, J lost 3 bases, and 12 bases lay in between. The CDR3 nucleotides read TGTGCCAGCAGCTTATCGGGGGTGGGCTACAATGAGCAGTTCTTC. This translates into CASSLSGVGYNEQFF.

V is TRBV30 and J is TRBJ1-5, with D maybe TRBD1 (5 bases). V dropped 6 bases and J dropped 5 bases, with 20 bases sitting between them. The CDR3 is 15 amino acids. Per germline, CDR1 GTSNPN and CDR2 SVGIG (reference sequence). CDR3 in DNA: TGTGCCTGCAGCGGGAAAGAGGGCAGGGATCAGCCCCAGCATTTT. Its translation: CACSGKEGRDQPQHF.

This sequence joins TRBV27 and TRBJ1-2; TRBD1 matches 7 bases. CDR3 size: 14 residues. V lost 4 bases to trimming and J lost 2 bases; unmatched junction nucleotides: 4. CDR1 and CDR2 (germline): MNHEY, SMNVEV (reference sequence). The CDR3 DNA sequence: TGTGCCAGCAGTTATACAGGGGTAAACTATGGCTACACCTTC. Its translation: CASSYTGVNYGYTF.

The rearrangement joins TRBV5-4 to TRBJ2-6, with D maybe TRBD1 (6 bases). The V end was cut by 4 bases, the J end by 2 bases, with 10 bases between. This CDR3 is built from 15 residues. Germline loops: CDR1 SGHNT, CDR2 YYREEE (reference sequence). The chain's CDR3 is CASSRPGAGANVLTF. CDR3 DNA: TGTGCCAGCAGCCGCCCAGGGGCTGGGGCCAACGTCCTGACTTTC.

The chain uses TRBV2 and TRBJ2-2; D possibly uses TRBD1 or TRBD2 (6 bases each). Trimming pared 8 bases from V and 1 base from J, leaving 11 bases between. This CDR3 has 14 residues. Germline V gene data show CDR1 as SNHLY and CDR2 as FYNNEI. The CDR3 loop is CASVGGLNTGELFF. In DNA form, the CDR3 reads TGTGCCAGCGTTGGGGGGCTGAACACCGGGGAGCTGTTTTTT.

A word on this clone: Within the sample, other DNA sequences also encode this same CDR3. The chain employs TRBV5-1 and TRBJ2-5; 8 nucleotides line up with TRBD2. Germline trimming cut 1 base from V and 5 bases from J; bases unmatched to any gene: 10. The germline V gene encodes CDR1 SGHRS and CDR2 YFSETQ. This CDR3 spans 16 amino acids. CDR3 sequence (DNA): TGCGCCAGCAGCTTGACGGGACTAGGGGTTTCGGAGACCCAGTACTTC. The encoded protein is CASSLTGLGVSETQYF.

This chain links TRBV5-6 with TRBJ2-1, with TRBD2 matching over 15 bases. Germline assignment: CDR1 SGHDT and CDR2 YYEEEE. J was trimmed by 9 bases and V by 6 bases; bases with no gene match: 7. The CDR3 totals 15 residues. The CDR3 loop is CASILRTSGRGEQFF. As DNA, the CDR3 is TGTGCCAGCATTCTCCGGACTAGCGGGAGGGGTGAGCAGTTCTTC.

This chain connects TRBV9 to TRBJ2-1; TRBD2 matches at 7 bases. Germline V gene sequence: CDR1 SGDLS, CDR2 YYNGEE. Unmatched junction bases numbered 6, after V lost 0 bases and J lost 6 bases. The CDR3 has 15 residues. CDR3 sequence: CASSVVPGLVNEQFF. DNA for the CDR3: TGTGCCAGCAGCGTAGTCCCCGGACTAGTCAATGAGCAGTTCTTC.